This is a list of T cell receptor beta chains from one sample in a study of blood T cell repertoires in COVID-19. Sequencing used immunoSEQ multiplex PCR; TCRdb keeps in-frame clones, though not all of them. The sample consists of 100,000 to 150,000 clones, 74% of them appearing once. The specimen sequenced was peripheral blood. The receptors shown here come from a man between 60 and 75 years old with acute or convalescent COVID-19. Each CDR3 is given with its conserved first and last residue. A D gene is named only where the DNA matches it firmly. A clone size is listed for some rows: how often the clone was seen (once, few, many), or a class if it is expanded.

size	V	J	D	DNA	CDR3
-	TRBV19	TRBJ1-5	TRBD1	TGTGCCAGTAGTCCCAGGACAGGTCAAGGCCAGCCCCAGCATTTT	CASSPRTGQGQPQHF
-	TRBV30	TRBJ2-2	TRBD1	TGTGCCTGGAACAGGGGGCATACCGGGGAGCTGTTTTTT	CAWNRGHTGELFF
-	TRBV19	TRBJ1-2	TRBD1	TGTGCCAGTAGTTTCCGGGACAGAAACTATGGCTACACCTTC	CASSFRDRNYGYTF
-	TRBV6-2/TRBV6-3	TRBJ2-3	TRBD2	TGTGCCAGCAGTTACCCGGGACTAGCGGGAGTCGGTGGTACGCAGTATTTT	CASSYPGLAGVGGTQYF
-	TRBV19	TRBJ1-1	-	TGTGCCAGTAGACACATTCAAAGGAACACTGAAGCTTTCTTT	CASRHIQRNTEAFF
-	TRBV6-5	TRBJ1-5	-	TGTGCCAGCAGTCAGGGGAGAAGTAGCAATCAGCCCCAGCATTTT	CASSQGRSSNQPQHF
-	TRBV19	TRBJ2-5	TRBD2	TGTGCCAGTAGCCGAGCCGATATAGCGGGAGTATTGGGAGAGACCCAGTACTTC	CASSRADIAGVLGETQYF
-	TRBV10-3	TRBJ1-2	-	TGTGCCATCAGTGAGTTGGAGGGCGCGGGCTATGGCTACACCTTC	CAISELEGAGYGYTF
-	TRBV4-1	TRBJ1-1	TRBD1	TGCGCCAGCAGCCGGGGACAGGGGGCGGACACTGAAGCTTTCTTT	CASSRGQGADTEAFF
-	TRBV7-3	TRBJ1-1	-	TGTGCCAGCAGCCTCCGACAGGATTCGGTTGAAGCTTTCTTT	CASSLRQDSVEAFF
-	TRBV7-9	TRBJ1-1	-	TGTGCCAGCAGCTTAGAAAGCTACACTGAAGCTTTCTTT	CASSLESYTEAFF
-	TRBV7-9	TRBJ2-3	-	TGTGCCAGCAGCCGCACGGGCACAGATACGCAGTATTTT	CASSRTGTDTQYF
-	TRBV7-9	TRBJ1-6	-	TGTGCCAGCAGCTCTACTCAGGGCTCCTATAATTCACCCCTCCACTTT	CASSSTQGSYNSPLHF
-	TRBV5-1	TRBJ2-7	-	TGCGCCAGCAGCTTGACCGGGACAACCTACGAGCAGTACTTC	CASSLTGTTYEQYF
-	TRBV7-3	TRBJ1-1	-	TGTGCCAGCAGCGCGGACTGGAACACTGAAGCTTTCTTT	CASSADWNTEAFF
once	TRBV6-4	TRBJ2-3	TRBD2	TGTGCCACTTCGACTAGCGGGAGGGCGCAGTATTTT	CATSTSGRAQYF
-	TRBV19	TRBJ1-2	TRBD1	TGTGCCAGTAGTGGATCCGGGACAGGGGAGCTTGGCTACACCTTC	CASSGSGTGELGYTF
-	TRBV24-1	TRBJ2-5	-	TGTGCCACCAGTGGTCATAATACGCAGCAAGAGACCCAGTACTTC	CATSGHNTQQETQYF
-	TRBV18	TRBJ2-3	-	TGTGCCAGCTCACTGAGAGGCGGAGATACGCAGTATTTT	CASSLRGGDTQYF
-	TRBV18	TRBJ2-7	-	TGTGCCAGCTCACCACCCGGGGTGGCCTCCTACGAGCAGTACTTC	CASSPPGVASYEQYF
few	TRBV5-6	TRBJ1-4	-	TGTGCCAGCAGCTTGTTCTCGGGGTTTAATGAAAAACTGTTTTTT	CASSLFSGFNEKLFF
-	TRBV7-6	TRBJ2-1	-	TGTGCCAGCAGCTTATTAGAGGGAACACGGAATGAGCAGTTCTTC	CASSLLEGTRNEQFF
-	TRBV19	TRBJ2-2	-	TGTGCCAGTAGTATAAGGCGAGGTCAGCTGAGCACCGGGGAGCTGTTTTTT	CASSIRRGQLSTGELFF
-	TRBV2	TRBJ1-4	-	TGTGCCAGCAGGAGTGAGACAGCCAGGGCAACTAATGAAAAACTGTTTTTT	CASRSETARATNEKLFF
-	TRBV5-1	TRBJ1-5	-	TGCGCCAGCAGCTTGACAGGGATCCCTCAGCCCCAGCATTTT	CASSLTGIPQPQHF